This T cell receptor (beta chain) was sequenced for a study of T cell responses to AZD1222 COVID-19 vaccine (dated by TCRdb to the early 2020s). For the study in its entirety: TCR sequencing was performed for 230 to 250 trial participants, of whom roughly 200 were given two doses of AZD1222 and around 25 were given two doses of MenACWY control vaccine. Trial participants were enrolled into age subgroups of 18-55, 56-69 and 70-plus years, which contained around 140, 26 and 57 TCR-sequenced participants, respectively.

Comments on this clone: Its antigen has not been determined. Base qualities are missing; no much larger clone stands one base away.

Spanning cysteine to phenylalanine, the CDR3 consists of 16 amino acids. Only the CDR3 DNA stays, 48 bases, in frame from base 1. The germline V gene sets CDR1 to SGHVS and CDR2 to FNYEAQ. V drops 1 base and J drops 1 base, leaving 13 bases in between. The CDR3 regions of human TCRbeta chains were subjected to immunosequencing. Concerning the study's data processing: TCRs in the repertoires were compared against a reference library of SARS-CoV-2-specific TCRs that had been generated with the MIRA antigen-specificity platform. Breadth was defined as the fraction of unique TCRs that were SARS-CoV-2-associated. Depth was defined as the fraction of total T cells that were SARS-CoV-2-associated. Using the MIRA data, each spike-specific TCR was assigned both to the spike region to which the TCR was reactive and to a CD4 or CD8 class. Log10-transformed breadth and depth values were compared by one-way ANOVA with Sidak's multiple comparisons tests. Drawn from immuneACCESS, this table holds only the in-frame rearrangements with V and J called that TCRdb kept. Clones are partly lost; checked studies trace under half to an unresolved V gene and leave the rest unexplained. That table is the source of V, J and clone size, and D and trimming were worked out from the DNA. The sample table contains about 120,000 clones; only one count was recorded for 86% of them. Of the sample, around 2.9% falls within the top ten clones.

The research as a whole found: Participants were mostly white British and included more females than males, and it was suggested by the authors that clonal diversity may have been underestimated. The 56-69-year group was small, and its depth increase did not reach significance, likely because of low power. No day 14 peak-response samples were available, so repertoires were characterized only after the peak T cell response. Conclusions about previously exposed vaccinees were limited because only six AZD1222 recipients were SARS-CoV-2 seropositive at baseline. After two AZD1222 doses, both the breadth and the depth of spike-specific TCRs were significantly higher than at day 0 and than in MenACWY recipients. CD4 TCRs associated with the vaccine covered the entire spike protein, and the dominant responses were in regions 160-218 and 743-854. Reportedly, close to half of the unique spike-specific TCRs recognized epitopes lying outside the regions that are mutated in the B.1.351 and B.1.1.7 variants.

Explained via the paper, the time point label denotes: about 28 days (+/-7) after the second vaccine dose. AZD1222 recipients with second doses at about 4 weeks or about 12 weeks were pooled, because spike-specific TCR depth and breadth did not differ between schedules. The vaccinee samples were drawn from two UK trials, COV001 and COV002, one of which was a single-blind randomized controlled phase 2/3 trial testing AZD1222 (ChAdOx1 nCoV-19) in healthy adults. Trial participant PBMC samples were collected at day 0 and day 28 after the second dose for TCRbeta chain sequencing. The sample here was peripheral blood, taken 28 days after the second AZD1222 dose. The rearranged segments are TRBV7-6 and TRBJ1-2; the D gene is perhaps TRBD1, on 5 matching bases. The receptor's source is an adult who received the AZD1222 COVID-19 vaccine. For the CDR3, the sequence is CASSLERGGVNYGYTF. The DNA sequence is TGTGCCAGCAGCTTAGAGAGAGGAGGGGTTAACTATGGCTACACCTTC.